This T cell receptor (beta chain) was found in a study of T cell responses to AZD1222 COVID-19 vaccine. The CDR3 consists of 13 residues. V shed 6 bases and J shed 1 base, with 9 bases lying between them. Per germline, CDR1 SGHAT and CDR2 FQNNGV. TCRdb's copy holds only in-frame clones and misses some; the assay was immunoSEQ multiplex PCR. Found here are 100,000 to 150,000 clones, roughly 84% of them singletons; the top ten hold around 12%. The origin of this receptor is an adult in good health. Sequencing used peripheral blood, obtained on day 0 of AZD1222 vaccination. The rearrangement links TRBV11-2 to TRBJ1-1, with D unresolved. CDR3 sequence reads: CASRGLRNTEAFF. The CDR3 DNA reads TGTGCCAGCAGAGGACTCAGGAACACTGAAGCTTTCTTT.